The clone carrying this TCR beta chain was seen at least ten times. Its specificity is not known. Germline V CDR1 and CDR2: MNHEY, SVGEGT. V trimming: 5 bases; J trimming: 6 bases; junction bases outside the gene matches: 9. The length of the CDR3 is 15 residues. This specimen belongs to a study of T cell repertoires in cytomegalovirus infection. On the study more broadly: A matching HLA type, together with CMV infection, was signaled by public TCR beta signatures. Study-level points and caveats: Individuals carrying CMV plus the relevant HLA were identified by cumulative frequency of public TCR beta families. The response measured ex vivo was dominated by TCR beta clonotypes (HLA-C-restricted and CMV-specific).

One entry per CDR3 protein, called by TCRdb with MiXCR from the reads. The sample shows 630,000 or so distinct CDR3 sequences, about 24% of them seen only once. Specimen: CD8+ T cells from PBMCs. This rearrangement joins TRBV6-2 or TRBV6-3 to TRBJ2-5; TRBD2 matches at 10 bases. This TCR was recovered from a human donor in good health (CMV status not recorded). Some clones in this sample may be carry-over from other donors' samples. The CDR3 coding sequence is TGTGCCAGCAGTATGAGCGGGGGGGCGAGACAGACCCAGTACTTC. It is translated as CASSMSGGARQTQYF.